What follows are 17 T cell receptor beta chains derived from one specimen sequenced in a study of T cell changes during pregnancy in multiple sclerosis. Data came from immunoSEQ multiplex PCR; TCRdb stores just in-frame clones and leaves some out. Of about 33,000 clones in the sample, roughly nine tenths were seen once. Sequencing was performed on CD4+ T cells from peripheral blood mononuclear cells, taken in the third trimester of pregnancy. These TCRs come from a female donor in good health, enrolled as a control in a pregnancy study.

The rearrangement links TRBV2 to TRBJ2-3; 13 bases are a match to TRBD2. The ends lost 6 bases at V and 5 bases at J; junction bases unmatched: 20. The CDR3 contains 20 residues. Germline CDR1 and CDR2: SNHLY and FYNNEI. Written as DNA, the CDR3 is TGTGCCAGCAGCCGAATCGGACTAGCGGGAGAATTGGAGGTACAAGATACGCAGTATTTT. It specifies CASSRIGLAGELEVQDTQYF.

This chain joins TRBV4-2 and TRBJ1-3, with D uncertain. This CDR3 has 16 amino acids. The V gene's germline CDR1 is LGHNA and CDR2 YNFKEQ. Trimming cost V 0 bases and J 4 bases, with 13 bases left between them. CDR3 sequence (DNA): TGTGCCAGCAGCCAAGAACATCAAACTACAGGAAACACCATATATTTT. Translation gives CASSQEHQTTGNTIYF.

This clone was found once. This chain uses TRBV6-1 with TRBJ1-3, with D perhaps TRBD1 (6 bases). This CDR3 is built from 15 residues. Germline CDR1 MNHNS, CDR2 SASEGT. V dropped 7 bases and J dropped 0 bases, with 13 bases sitting between them. CDR3 coding DNA: TGTGCCAGCACCGCGGGGGGCAGCTCTGGAAACACCATATATTTT. This translates into CASTAGGSSGNTIYF.

The chain employs TRBV27 and TRBJ2-2; 8 nucleotides match TRBD1. Per germline, CDR1 MNHEY and CDR2 SMNVEV (reference sequence). After removal of 5 bases from V and 6 bases from J, the junction contained 8 bases not matched to a gene. This CDR3 is built from 15 residues. CDR3 sequence (DNA): TGTGCCAGCAGTAGGCAGGGGGCCAGCCCCGGGGAGCTGTTTTTT. Protein sequence: CASSRQGASPGELFF.

The chain couples TRBV5-8 to TRBJ1-5; tentative D call: TRBD1 (6 bases). Germline values: CDR1 SGHTS, CDR2 YDEGEE. Trimming pared 4 bases from V and 0 bases from J, leaving 23 bases between. This CDR3 is built from 19 residues. The CDR3 sequence: CASSGTQGSISDSNQPQHF. The DNA of the CDR3 is TGTGCCAGCAGCGGAACTCAGGGGTCCATATCGGATAGCAATCAGCCCCAGCATTTT.

DNA of the CDR3: TGTGCCAGCAGTTTTCAGGGGCCCTCTGGAAACACCATATATTTT. Amino acid sequence: CASSFQGPSGNTIYF. This chain links TRBV28 with TRBJ1-3; weak D call: TRBD1 (6 bases). The CDR3 loop spans 15 amino acids. V was clipped by 3 bases and J by 0 bases, with 9 bases between them. Germline V gene lookup returns CDR1 MDHEN and CDR2 SYDVKM.

This clone was recorded only once. The chain links TRBV5-1 to TRBJ2-3; TRBD1 is a possible D gene (6 bases). Germline V gives CDR1 SGHRS, CDR2 YFSETQ. Trimming took off 0 bases at V and 4 bases at J, with 6 bases between the two ends. The CDR3 totals 13 residues. The CDR3 sequence is CASSLAGADTQYF. In nucleotides, the CDR3 is TGCGCCAGCAGCTTGGCAGGGGCAGATACGCAGTATTTT. Full variable domain (remainder filled in from reference TRBV5-1 and TRBJ2-3): KAGVTQTPRYLIKTRGQQVTLSCSPISGHRSVSWYQQTPGQGLQFLFEYFSETQRNKGNFPGRFSGRQFSNSRSEMNVSTLELGDSALYLCASSLAGADTQYFGPGTRLTVL.

This chain links TRBV27 with TRBJ2-7, with D perhaps matching TRBD2 (6 bases). CDR3 size: 12 residues. Germline lookup yields CDR1 MNHEY and CDR2 SMNVEV (reference sequence). The V gene lost 8 bases and the J gene lost 5 bases, with 13 bases spanning the gap. The CDR3 region has the DNA TGTGCCAGCGCGGGGAGAAGTAACGAGCAGTACTTC. Its translation is CASAGRSNEQYF.

This sequence joins TRBV6-5 and TRBJ2-7, with D possibly TRBD2 on 6 matching bases. The CDR3 is made up of 14 amino acids. Germline V CDR1 and CDR2: MNHEY, SVGAGI. Trimming shortened V by 0 bases and J by 6 bases, and 12 bases separated the two germline ends. The CDR3 loop is CASSYSAGGLEQYF. DNA for the CDR3: TGTGCCAGCAGTTACTCAGCCGGGGGTCTCGAGCAGTACTTC.

The J gene is TRBJ1-3, the V gene TRBV28, with TRBD1 matching 7 bases. The germline V gene encodes CDR1 MDHEN and CDR2 SYDVKM. Trimming took 8 bases from V and 4 from J; bases not matched to a gene: 8. The CDR3 is 14 amino acids. The CDR3 coding sequence is TGTGCCAGCTCCCCAGGACAGGCGGGAAACACCATATATTTT. Translation gives CASSPGQAGNTIYF.

J is TRBJ1-5 and V is TRBV10-3, with D perhaps TRBD1 (6 bases). V lost 0 bases and J 3 bases, leaving 12 bases between the germline ends. The CDR3 consists of 16 residues. The germline gives CDR1 ENHRY, CDR2 SYGVKD. CDR3 nucleotide sequence: TGTGCCATCAGTGAGTCCCAGCACAGGGACAATCAGCCCCAGCATTTT. The encoded protein is CAISESQHRDNQPQHF.

The gene calls are TRBV6-4 and TRBJ1-6; tentative D call: TRBD1 (5 bases). The V end lost 2 bases, the J end lost 6 bases, and 14 bases lay between the germline ends. Germline-derived CDR1 and CDR2 are MRHNA and SNTAGT. This CDR3 contains 16 residues. The CDR3 nucleotides read TGTGCCAGCAGTGACGGGATGGGGAGGGGTAATTCACCCCTCCACTTT. Its translation is CASSDGMGRGNSPLHF.

This chain joins TRBV18 and TRBJ1-1, with 9 bases matching TRBD1. V shed 3 bases, J shed 4 bases, and the junction held 3 bases outside the gene matches. The germline V gene has CDR1 KGHSH and CDR2 LQKENI. This CDR3 spans 14 amino acids. CDR3 in DNA: TGTGCCAGCTCACCGGGACAGGGTGGCACTGAAGCTTTCTTT. It translates to CASSPGQGGTEAFF. Looking up the rest from reference TRBV18 and TRBJ1-1 gives the full variable domain: NAGVMQNPRHLVRRRGQEARLRCSPMKGHSHVYWYRQLPEEGLKFMVYLQKENIIDESGMPKERFSAEFPKEGPSILRIQQVVRGDSAAYFCASSPGQGGTEAFFGQGTRLTVV.

The rearrangement uses TRBV4-1 and TRBJ1-3, with unresolved D. Per germline, CDR1 MGHRA and CDR2 YSYEKL. V dropped 4 bases and J dropped 0 bases, with 19 bases sitting between them. The CDR3 is 18 residues long. CDR3 DNA sequence: TGCGCCAGCAGCCGAGAGCCCCGGACGGGATTCTCTGGAAACACCATATATTTT. Protein: CASSREPRTGFSGNTIYF.

The chain has TRBV10-2 and TRBJ2-7, with TRBD1 identical over 9 bases. V lost 7 bases to trimming and J lost 5 bases; unmatched junction nucleotides: 6. This CDR3 has 13 amino acids. Germline V gene sequence: CDR1 WSHSY, CDR2 SAAADI. CDR3 sequence (DNA): TGCGCCAGCATAGGACAGGGGTCCAACGAGCAGTACTTC. It codes for CASIGQGSNEQYF.

This chain joins TRBV5-1 and TRBJ2-3, with TRBD2 matching 7 bases. V shed 0 bases, J shed 2 bases, and the junction held 3 bases outside the gene matches. The CDR3 has 15 amino acids. The germline gives CDR1 SGHRS, CDR2 YFSETQ. CDR3 in DNA: TGCGCCAGCAGCTTGGACGGGAGGCCCACAGATACGCAGTATTTT. Translation: CASSLDGRPTDTQYF. The entire variable domain, with the rest obtained from reference TRBV5-1 and TRBJ2-3, is as follows: KAGVTQTPRYLIKTRGQQVTLSCSPISGHRSVSWYQQTPGQGLQFLFEYFSETQRNKGNFPGRFSGRQFSNSRSEMNVSTLELGDSALYLCASSLDGRPTDTQYFGPGTRLTVL.

The chain couples TRBV18 to TRBJ1-2; 10 nucleotides line up with TRBD1. The CDR3 consists of 13 residues. Trimming took 5 bases from V and 8 from J; bases not matched to a gene: 5. From germline, CDR1 is KGHSH and CDR2 LQKENI. Here the CDR3 DNA reads TGTGCCAGCTCAAAAGACAGGGGGCTCGGCTACACCTTC. Translation gives CASSKDRGLGYTF.